This T cell receptor (beta chain) was obtained from a study of T-cell memory formation after mild COVID-19. Study conclusions and caveats: Contracting CD8+ clones were enriched in EMRA, CD4+ mainly in CM and EM. Contracting clones from day 15 to 85 had balanced CD4/CD8; later expanders favoured CD4+.

Regarding this clonotype: Its antigen is not identified.

Unmatched junction bases numbered 11, after V lost 2 bases and J lost 4 bases. CDR3 length equals 17 residues. CDR1 is KGHSH, CDR2 LQKENI, per germline. TCRdb used MiXCR to reprocess the 5' RACE reads, holding one entry per CDR3 protein. The sample contains more than 250,000 distinct CDR3 sequences, 15% to 20% of which appear only once. The V call is TRBV18, the J call TRBJ2-7, with TRBD1 matching 10 bases. The sample consisted of PBMCs or a T cell subset sorted from them (not recorded which). This TCR came from a man in his late teens or twenties who had mild COVID-19 (a few samples of this study predate the infection). Cell type and time point are not known. CDR3 in amino acids: CASSPRNPGQGSYEQYF. In DNA, the CDR3 is TGTGCCAGCTCACCAAGAAACCCGGGACAGGGGTCTTACGAGCAGTACTTC. Filled out from reference TRBV18 and TRBJ2-7, the complete variable domain reads NAGVMQNPRHLVRRRGQEARLRCSPMKGHSHVYWYRQLPEEGLKFMVYLQKENIIDESGMPKERFSAEFPKEGPSILRIQQVVRGDSAAYFCASSPRNPGQGSYEQYFGPGTRLTVT.